This TCR beta chain derives from a study of OX40 agonist ivuxolimab in advanced cancers. About the research overall: Treatment of patients was with ivuxolimab, an agonistic anti-OX40 (CD134) antibody. Recorded diagnoses for dose-escalation patients were hepatocellular carcinoma, melanoma, renal cell or head and neck cancer. Participants averaged around 60 years of age (range roughly 23 to 85) and were around 85% male. Study conclusions and caveats: CD4+ and CD8+ T cells in blood underwent clonal expansion by week 6 at 0.1 to 3.0 mg/kg.

Germline V CDR1 and CDR2: LNHDA, SQIVND (reference sequence). J was trimmed by 5 bases and V by 6 bases; bases with no gene match: 3. This CDR3 region has 13 residues. Profiled with immunoSEQ multiplex PCR; TCRdb holds only in-frame clones, not every one. This sample yields some 12,000 clones, of which around 79% are seen a single time; about 40% belongs to the top ten. About this clone: Antigen: not known.

The receptor comes from an adult with an advanced solid tumor such as melanoma, head and neck, liver or kidney cancer. The sample was CD4+ or CD8+ T cells sorted from blood, taken in a trial of the OX40 agonist ivuxolimab. The chain employs TRBV19 and TRBJ2-2; 7 nucleotides agree with TRBD1. The CDR3 bases are TGTGCCAGTAGAATGACAGGGACCGGGGAGCTGTTTTTT. Its translation is CASRMTGTGELFF.